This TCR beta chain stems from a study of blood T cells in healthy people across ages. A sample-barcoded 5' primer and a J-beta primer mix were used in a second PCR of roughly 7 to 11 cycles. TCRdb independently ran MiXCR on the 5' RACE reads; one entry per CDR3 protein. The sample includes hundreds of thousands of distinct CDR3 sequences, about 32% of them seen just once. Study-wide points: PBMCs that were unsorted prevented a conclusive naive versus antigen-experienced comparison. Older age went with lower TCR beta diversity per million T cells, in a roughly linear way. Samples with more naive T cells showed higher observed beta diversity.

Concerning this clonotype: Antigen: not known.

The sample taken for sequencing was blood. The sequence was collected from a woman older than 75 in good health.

DNA of the CDR3: TGCGCCAGCAGCTCTCTTTGGACTAGCGACCAAGAGACCCAGTACTTC. Amino acid sequence: CASSSLWTSDQETQYF. The genes are TRBV5-1 and TRBJ2-5; 9 bases match TRBD2. Germline values: CDR1 SGHRS, CDR2 YFSETQ. This CDR3 spans 16 amino acids. V trimming: 3 bases; J trimming: 0 bases; junction bases outside the gene matches: 6.